A selection of T cell receptor beta chains follows, all from one sample in a study of identical twins. One entry per CDR3 protein results from TCRdb running MiXCR on the 5' RACE reads. Among nearly 900,000 distinct CDR3 sequences, over 9% were seen once, and the ten largest hold around 1.5%. These data also formed part of another study, on yellow fever vaccine responses in identical twins.

Material for sequencing was PBMCs. These receptors all stem from a woman aged 18-35 years in good health. Each CDR3 is given with its conserved first and last residue. The order of the fields is CDR3 DNA, CDR3 protein, D gene, V gene, J gene, clone size. D genes are given only for firm matches. Some rows mark clone size as missing; the rest say once, few, many or name a class of expanded clone.

cdr3_nt: TGTGCCAGCAGTACCCTGAATCCCGGTTCCTACAATGAGCAGTTCTTC; cdr3_aa: CASSTLNPGSYNEQFF; d_call: NA; v_call: TRBV28; j_call: TRBJ2-1; clone_size: NA
cdr3_nt: TGTGCCAGCAGTCCCCCAACCCGACTAGCGGGGGCCTACAATGAGCAGTTCTTC; cdr3_aa: CASSPPTRLAGAYNEQFF; d_call: TRBD2; v_call: TRBV27; j_call: TRBJ2-1; clone_size: few
cdr3_nt: TGTGCCACCAGTGATTTTACGTCCAACTACGAGCAGTACTTC; cdr3_aa: CATSDFTSNYEQYF; d_call: NA; v_call: TRBV24-1; j_call: TRBJ2-7; clone_size: few
cdr3_nt: TGTGCCAGCAGTTTATGGGGGTACAATGAGCAGTTCTTC; cdr3_aa: CASSLWGYNEQFF; d_call: NA; v_call: TRBV28; j_call: TRBJ2-1; clone_size: many
cdr3_nt: TGTGCCAGCAGCTTAGCGAGGGACAGGGGACTTTACAATGAGCAGTTCTTC; cdr3_aa: CASSLARDRGLYNEQFF; d_call: TRBD1; v_call: TRBV7-8; j_call: TRBJ2-1; clone_size: NA
cdr3_nt: TGCAGTGCTAGCGACCCGGGGAGCGAAGAGACCCAGTACTTC; cdr3_aa: CSASDPGSEETQYF; d_call: NA; v_call: TRBV20-1; j_call: TRBJ2-5; clone_size: NA
cdr3_nt: TGCGCCAGCAGCCTCGGCCGACTAGCGGGGGCCCTTATCGGAGAGACCCAGTACTTC; cdr3_aa: CASSLGRLAGALIGETQYF; d_call: TRBD2; v_call: TRBV5-1; j_call: TRBJ2-5; clone_size: NA
cdr3_nt: TGCGCCAGCAGCGACCCCGGGACTAGCGGGAGAGTAAATGAGCAGTTCTTC; cdr3_aa: CASSDPGTSGRVNEQFF; d_call: TRBD2; v_call: TRBV5-1; j_call: TRBJ2-1; clone_size: NA
cdr3_nt: TGTGCCAGCAGCTTCACGGGACTGAGGGTGGGGTGGGAGACCCAGTACTTC; cdr3_aa: CASSFTGLRVGWETQYF; d_call: NA; v_call: TRBV11-2; j_call: TRBJ2-5; clone_size: few
cdr3_nt: TGTGCCAGCAGTGACAGGGGGCAGGACTATGGCTACACCTTC; cdr3_aa: CASSDRGQDYGYTF; d_call: TRBD1; v_call: TRBV2; j_call: TRBJ1-2; clone_size: few
cdr3_nt: TGCAGTGCTAGGGCAGGGGATAATTCACCCCTCCACTTT; cdr3_aa: CSARAGDNSPLHF; d_call: NA; v_call: TRBV20-1; j_call: TRBJ1-6; clone_size: NA
cdr3_nt: TGTGCCAGCAGTGAAGCACCCCAGGGTTTGGAGGAGACCCAGTACTTC; cdr3_aa: CASSEAPQGLEETQYF; d_call: NA; v_call: TRBV2; j_call: TRBJ2-5; clone_size: few
cdr3_nt: TGTGCCAGCAGCTTGTTCTTGTACCAAGAGACCCAGTACTTC; cdr3_aa: CASSLFLYQETQYF; d_call: NA; v_call: TRBV5-5; j_call: TRBJ2-5; clone_size: few
cdr3_nt: TGCGCCAGCAGCCCCGGCGCGGGGGGTAGCGGGAAAGAGACCCAGTACTTC; cdr3_aa: CASSPGAGGSGKETQYF; d_call: TRBD2; v_call: TRBV5-1; j_call: TRBJ2-5; clone_size: few
cdr3_nt: TGCAGTGCTAGGGGGCAGGGAAAAATTAATGAGCAGTTCTTC; cdr3_aa: CSARGQGKINEQFF; d_call: NA; v_call: TRBV20-1; j_call: TRBJ2-1; clone_size: few
cdr3_nt: TGTGCCAGCAGACCCGCGGGCGGTGAAGCTTTCTTT; cdr3_aa: CASRPAGGEAFF; d_call: NA; v_call: TRBV3-1; j_call: TRBJ1-1; clone_size: many
cdr3_nt: TGTGCCAGCAGTTACTTGGATTACGAGCAGTACTTC; cdr3_aa: CASSYLDYEQYF; d_call: NA; v_call: TRBV6-6; j_call: TRBJ2-7; clone_size: NA
cdr3_nt: TGCGCCAGCAGCCAAATTGAGATCATGAACACTGAAGCTTTCTTT; cdr3_aa: CASSQIEIMNTEAFF; d_call: NA; v_call: TRBV4-1; j_call: TRBJ1-1; clone_size: NA
cdr3_nt: TGTGCCATCAGTGAGTATCCGGACTCCGAGCAGTACTTC; cdr3_aa: CAISEYPDSEQYF; d_call: NA; v_call: TRBV10-3; j_call: TRBJ2-7; clone_size: few
cdr3_nt: TGCAGCGCCGCGGAGCTAGCCAAAAACATTCAGTACTTC; cdr3_aa: CSAAELAKNIQYF; d_call: NA; v_call: TRBV29-1; j_call: TRBJ2-4; clone_size: few
cdr3_nt: TGTGCCAGCAAACCCGCTAGTGGTCGGGAGACCCAGTACTTC; cdr3_aa: CASKPASGRETQYF; d_call: NA; v_call: TRBV2; j_call: TRBJ2-5; clone_size: many
cdr3_nt: TGTGCCAGCAGTTTGGGGTCCTTCTATGGCTACACCTTC; cdr3_aa: CASSLGSFYGYTF; d_call: NA; v_call: TRBV12-3/TRBV12-4; j_call: TRBJ1-2; clone_size: NA
cdr3_nt: TGCGCCAGCAGCCAAGAGGTAGGACTAGTATACGAGCAGTACTTC; cdr3_aa: CASSQEVGLVYEQYF; d_call: TRBD2; v_call: TRBV4-1; j_call: TRBJ2-7; clone_size: NA
cdr3_nt: TGCAGTGCTGGACTAGCTGATTACTACGAGCAGTACTTC; cdr3_aa: CSAGLADYYEQYF; d_call: TRBD2; v_call: TRBV20-1; j_call: TRBJ2-7; clone_size: NA
cdr3_nt: TGTGCCAGCAGTCCGGTGTCGGGGAACGAGCAGTACTTC; cdr3_aa: CASSPVSGNEQYF; d_call: NA; v_call: TRBV6-2/TRBV6-3; j_call: TRBJ2-7; clone_size: NA
cdr3_nt: TGCAGCGTCGCCGGGACATCCTCTGAAGCTTTCTTT; cdr3_aa: CSVAGTSSEAFF; d_call: NA; v_call: TRBV29-1; j_call: TRBJ1-1; clone_size: few
cdr3_nt: TGTGCCAGCAGTTTCAAGGGTCGAGAGACCCAGTACTTC; cdr3_aa: CASSFKGRETQYF; d_call: NA; v_call: TRBV27; j_call: TRBJ2-5; clone_size: NA
cdr3_nt: TGTGCCAGCAGCTTCCAGGGTTCGGACGAGCAGTACTTC; cdr3_aa: CASSFQGSDEQYF; d_call: NA; v_call: TRBV5-5; j_call: TRBJ2-7; clone_size: few
cdr3_nt: TGTGCCAGCAGTCGAGAGACTGTTGGTGGCCAGTTCTTC; cdr3_aa: CASSRETVGGQFF; d_call: NA; v_call: TRBV6-2/TRBV6-3; j_call: TRBJ2-1; clone_size: few
cdr3_nt: TGCGCCAGCAGCCCTACCGTGGGACAGGGGTACGAGCAGTACTTC; cdr3_aa: CASSPTVGQGYEQYF; d_call: TRBD1; v_call: TRBV5-1; j_call: TRBJ2-7; clone_size: few
cdr3_nt: TGCGCCAGCAGCTCTAGGACAGGGGGCGGGATAAGTGGCTACACCTTC; cdr3_aa: CASSSRTGGGISGYTF; d_call: TRBD1; v_call: TRBV5-1; j_call: TRBJ1-2; clone_size: NA
cdr3_nt: TGTGCTAGTGGTTTGACAACAGGGGGAAACACTGAAGCTTTCTTT; cdr3_aa: CASGLTTGGNTEAFF; d_call: TRBD1; v_call: TRBV12-5; j_call: TRBJ1-1; clone_size: few
cdr3_nt: TGCAGTGCCGGGCTAGCGGGAGCCCAAGAGACCCAGTACTTC; cdr3_aa: CSAGLAGAQETQYF; d_call: TRBD2; v_call: TRBV20-1; j_call: TRBJ2-5; clone_size: NA
cdr3_nt: TGTGCCAGCAGTTTAATGGTAGGGAAAGTGGGGCAGCCCCAGCATTTT; cdr3_aa: CASSLMVGKVGQPQHF; d_call: NA; v_call: TRBV12-3/TRBV12-4; j_call: TRBJ1-5; clone_size: NA
cdr3_nt: TGTGCCAGCAGCCCGCCTTTTGGGGTGACACTTTACGAGCAGTACTTC; cdr3_aa: CASSPPFGVTLYEQYF; d_call: NA; v_call: TRBV5-5; j_call: TRBJ2-7; clone_size: few
cdr3_nt: TGTGCCAGCAGCCCTGGGGCCTTAGGAACAGATACGCAGTATTTT; cdr3_aa: CASSPGALGTDTQYF; d_call: NA; v_call: TRBV3-1; j_call: TRBJ2-3; clone_size: NA
cdr3_nt: TGTGCCAGCAGTGAACCCCTGGGGAACACAGATACGCAGTATTTT; cdr3_aa: CASSEPLGNTDTQYF; d_call: NA; v_call: TRBV6-1; j_call: TRBJ2-3; clone_size: NA
cdr3_nt: TGCAGTGCTCGGGGACACATCGGCTACACCTTC; cdr3_aa: CSARGHIGYTF; d_call: NA; v_call: TRBV20-1; j_call: TRBJ1-2; clone_size: NA
cdr3_nt: TGTGCCAGCAGTGTCGAAGCGGGGGATAACTTC; cdr3_aa: CASSVEAGDNF; d_call: TRBD2; v_call: TRBV2; j_call: TRBJ2-5; clone_size: NA
cdr3_nt: TGCAGTGCTAGACCCTTTAGCGGGGGGGAGTCTAGGGGTGAGCAGTTCTTC; cdr3_aa: CSARPFSGGESRGEQFF; d_call: TRBD2; v_call: TRBV20-1; j_call: TRBJ2-1; clone_size: NA
cdr3_nt: TGCGCCAGCAGCTTGAAACAGCCCAACACCGGGGAGCTGTTTTTT; cdr3_aa: CASSLKQPNTGELFF; d_call: NA; v_call: TRBV5-1; j_call: TRBJ2-2; clone_size: NA
cdr3_nt: TGTGCCAGCAGTGATCGCCGGACTAGCGGTACCTACGAGCAGTACTTC; cdr3_aa: CASSDRRTSGTYEQYF; d_call: TRBD2; v_call: TRBV2; j_call: TRBJ2-7; clone_size: NA
cdr3_nt: TGTGCCATCAGTGAGTCGACTCGCGGGACAGCGAACACCGGGGAGCTGTTTTTT; cdr3_aa: CAISESTRGTANTGELFF; d_call: NA; v_call: TRBV10-3; j_call: TRBJ2-2; clone_size: many
cdr3_nt: TGCAGTGCTAGAGGACAGAGGGATCAGCCCCAGCATTTT; cdr3_aa: CSARGQRDQPQHF; d_call: NA; v_call: TRBV20-1; j_call: TRBJ1-5; clone_size: once
cdr3_nt: TGCAGTGCTAGGACTAGCGGGAGGGCCTCTAGCTACAATGAGCAGTTCTTC; cdr3_aa: CSARTSGRASSYNEQFF; d_call: TRBD2; v_call: TRBV20-1; j_call: TRBJ2-1; clone_size: few
cdr3_nt: TGTGCCAGCAGTGAGCGAGGAGGGAGGGCCCTGGATGAGCAGTTCTTC; cdr3_aa: CASSERGGRALDEQFF; d_call: TRBD2; v_call: TRBV2; j_call: TRBJ2-1; clone_size: NA
cdr3_nt: TGTGCCAGCAGCTTTAGTCCGGCCGGGACTTCTCGGTACAATGAGCAGTTCTTC; cdr3_aa: CASSFSPAGTSRYNEQFF; d_call: NA; v_call: TRBV11-1; j_call: TRBJ2-1; clone_size: many
cdr3_nt: TGTGCCAGCAGTCGGGCGGGGGCATTGAACGAGCAGTACTTC; cdr3_aa: CASSRAGALNEQYF; d_call: NA; v_call: TRBV27; j_call: TRBJ2-7; clone_size: few
cdr3_nt: TGCAGCGGGGCCTACAGGGGCGACACTGAAGCTTTCTTT; cdr3_aa: CSGAYRGDTEAFF; d_call: TRBD1; v_call: TRBV29-1; j_call: TRBJ1-1; clone_size: NA
cdr3_nt: TGTGCCAGCAGCCTACGGCCGGTTAATTCACCCCTCCACTTT; cdr3_aa: CASSLRPVNSPLHF; d_call: NA; v_call: TRBV7-6; j_call: TRBJ1-6; clone_size: few
cdr3_nt: TGTGCCAGCAGCGGTCCAGGGTTATATGGGGCCAACGTCCTGACTTTC; cdr3_aa: CASSGPGLYGANVLTF; d_call: NA; v_call: TRBV7-9; j_call: TRBJ2-6; clone_size: NA
cdr3_nt: TGTGCCAGCAGCCCGGTCAGTGCCGGGGAGCTGTTTTTT; cdr3_aa: CASSPVSAGELFF; d_call: NA; v_call: TRBV7-8; j_call: TRBJ2-2; clone_size: few